This TCR beta chain stems from a study of blood T cell repertoires in COVID-19. Turning to the study itself: Italy, Spain and the United States were the sources of the convalescent and acute COVID-19 samples. Sources were T cells, B-cell-depleted T cells, or PBMCs; the material itself was cDNA or gDNA.

The CDR3 loop spans 16 amino acids. From germline, CDR1 is MDHEN and CDR2 SYDVKM. With 6 bases clipped from V and 6 bases from J, the junction kept 16 bases outside the gene matches. This clone was observed a handful of times. In the original workflow: Estimation of nucleated cell counts relied on the amplification of reference gene primers. Produced via immunoSEQ multiplex PCR; TCRdb's table is partial and in-frame only. For V, J and clone size, that table is used; D and trimming come from the DNA. The sample has some 250,000 clones, roughly 85% seen once. The sequence came from a woman between 18 and 30 years old with acute or convalescent COVID-19. The chain combines TRBV28 with TRBJ2-7; 8 bases are shared with TRBD1. Sequencing input: peripheral blood. In DNA form, the CDR3 reads TGTGCCAGCAGCGACCCCGGGACAGGATTCATCGGCGAGCAGTACTTC. Translation: CASSDPGTGFIGEQYF.